This record looks at one T cell receptor (beta chain) sequence and its context. The data were obtained in a study of blood T cell repertoires in COVID-19. Overall study: COVID-19 samples from acute and convalescent phases originated in the United States, Italy and Spain. PBMCs, B-cell-depleted T cells, or T cells were the source of the cDNA or gDNA that made up the material.

Authors' methods: Estimation of nucleated cell counts relied on the amplification of reference gene primers. The assay was immunoSEQ multiplex PCR, and TCRdb's table has in-frame clones only and misses some. V and J calls plus clone size are reproduced from that table; the DNA served to infer D and trimming. Here the sample spans 250,000 to 300,000 clones, roughly nine tenths being singletons. Those enrolled in Seattle joined during active infection and were followed longitudinally afterward. CDR1 and CDR2 from the germline V gene are SGHVS and FQNEAQ. The J segment lost 5 bases and the V segment lost 6 bases, leaving 10 bases of the junction unmatched. The CDR3 loop spans 16 amino acids.

Sequenced input: peripheral blood. The rearrangement links TRBV7-8 to TRBJ1-4, with TRBD1 identical over 9 bases. The sequence was collected from a woman aged 30 to 39 with COVID-19, enrolled during active disease. CDR3 sequence (DNA): TGTGCCAGCAGTTATAGGGTAGGGACAGGGAATGAAAAACTGTTTTTT. This gives the protein CASSYRVGTGNEKLFF.